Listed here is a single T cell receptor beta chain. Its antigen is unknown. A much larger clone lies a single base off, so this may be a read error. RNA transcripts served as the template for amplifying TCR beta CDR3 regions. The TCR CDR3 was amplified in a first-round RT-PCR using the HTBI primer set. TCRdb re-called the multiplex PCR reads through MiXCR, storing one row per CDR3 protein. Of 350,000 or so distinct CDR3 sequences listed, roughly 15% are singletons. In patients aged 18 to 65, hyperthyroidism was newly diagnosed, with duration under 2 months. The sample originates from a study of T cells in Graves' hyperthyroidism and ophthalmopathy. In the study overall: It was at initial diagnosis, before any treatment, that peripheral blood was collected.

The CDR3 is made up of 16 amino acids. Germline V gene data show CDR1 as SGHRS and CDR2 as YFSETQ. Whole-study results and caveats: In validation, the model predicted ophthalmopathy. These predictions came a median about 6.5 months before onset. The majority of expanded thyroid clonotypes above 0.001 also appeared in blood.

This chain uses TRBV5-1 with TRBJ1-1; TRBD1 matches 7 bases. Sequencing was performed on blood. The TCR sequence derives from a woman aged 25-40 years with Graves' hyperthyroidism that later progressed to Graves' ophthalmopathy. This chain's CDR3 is CVSSEKRDSENTEAFF. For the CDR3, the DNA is TGCGTCAGCAGCGAAAAAAGGGACAGTGAGAACACTGAAGCTTTCTTT.